These T cell receptor beta chains were read from a single sample in a study of beta chain features in type 1 diabetes. Generated by immunoSEQ multiplex PCR, the TCRdb table keeps only in-frame clones and is missing some. The table lists around 160,000 clones, around 63% of them singletons. Material: naive CD4+ T cells from blood. Source of these receptors: a young man with type 1 diabetes. Both conserved end residues are trimmed from each CDR3. The D gene is left open where the match is weak.

J | length | D | V | CDR3
TRBJ2-3 | 11 | . | TRBV2 | ASSRQATDTQY
TRBJ2-2 | 14 | . | TRBV11-2 | ASSWVQGPNTGELF
TRBJ2-1 | 13 | TRBD2 | TRBV9 | ASSVGLAGYNEQF
TRBJ1-6 | 10 | . | TRBV9 | ASKGEGSPLH
TRBJ2-5 | 10 | . | TRBV10-3 | AISWGRETQY
TRBJ2-4 | 17 | . | TRBV21-1 | ASSIRTVVLGKAKNIQY
TRBJ2-5 | 14 | TRBD1 | TRBV7-2 | ASSLEGTGRQETQY
TRBJ2-1 | 13 | . | TRBV2 | ASSEGLLGYNEQF
TRBJ1-4 | 12 | . | TRBV29-1 | SVERYRRDEKLF
TRBJ1-5 | 11 | . | TRBV19 | ASSIAVGQPQH
TRBJ2-5 | 10 | . | TRBV6-5 | ASSYNLETQY
TRBJ1-5 | 12 | . | TRBV25-1 | ASSDYRSNQPQH
TRBJ2-1 | 12 | . | TRBV5-8 | ASSPPQGNNEQF
TRBJ2-3 | 14 | TRBD2 | TRBV10-1 | ASSDVAGGRPDTQY
TRBJ2-5 | 13 | TRBD2 | TRBV4-1 | ASSHEVAGRETQY
TRBJ2-6 | 13 | . | TRBV18 | ASSPQGSGANVLT
TRBJ2-5 | 12 | . | TRBV29-1 | SVSFGTAQETQY
TRBJ1-1 | 13 | . | TRBV28 | ASSSGGEGDTEAF
TRBJ2-7 | 13 | TRBD2 | TRBV7-9 | ASSLSLAVSYEQY
TRBJ2-1 | 13 | . | TRBV28 | ASGSAGQGYNEQF
TRBJ2-1 | 15 | TRBD1 | TRBV7-2 | ASSLWPGTGTYNEQF
TRBJ2-5 | 11 | . | TRBV11-2 | ASSWTVQETQY
TRBJ2-7 | 11 | . | TRBV7-2 | ASSLGPSYEQY
TRBJ2-3 | 14 | TRBD2 | TRBV7-9 | ASSLLAGGRTDTQY
TRBJ2-3 | 12 | . | TRBV5-6 | ASRIRRGTDTQY
TRBJ1-6 | 13 | . | TRBV4-3 | ASSQGSSYNSPLH
TRBJ1-1 | 11 | TRBD1 | TRBV30 | AWSGQGTTEAF
TRBJ2-5 | 10 | . | TRBV7-2 | AGGLTKETQY
TRBJ2-3 | 16 | TRBD2 | TRBV27 | ASSPDLGLAPGMDTQY
TRBJ2-5 | 9 | . | TRBV28 | ASSLQETQY
TRBJ2-3 | 14 | . | TRBV28 | ASSPGEATSTDTQY
TRBJ2-1 | 10 | . | TRBV7-9 | ASSLEGNEQF
TRBJ1-1 | 11 | . | TRBV5-1 | ASSLVVNTEAF
TRBJ2-7 | 13 | TRBD1 | TRBV7-9 | ASSYSGTGIYEQY
TRBJ2-7 | 13 | TRBD1 | TRBV19 | ASSSSGTGTYEQY
TRBJ1-6 | 11 | . | TRBV11-2 | ASSLDLVSPLH
TRBJ2-3 | 13 | TRBD1 | TRBV7-2 | ASSLGQGFTDTQY
TRBJ1-1 | 9 | . | TRBV7-9 | ASGELLEAF
TRBJ2-2 | 12 | TRBD2 | TRBV29-1 | SVLSGVNTGELF
TRBJ2-5 | 11 | . | TRBV7-2 | ASSLMTSETQY
TRBJ2-3 | 13 | TRBD2 | TRBV5-1 | ASSLRGGNTDTQY
TRBJ2-7 | 11 | . | TRBV30 | AWRPRGDYEQY
TRBJ2-3 | 13 | . | TRBV5-4 | ASSYFTGGADTQY
TRBJ1-5 | 13 | . | TRBV7-9 | ASSLDGHSNQPQH
TRBJ2-1 | 16 | . | TRBV25-1 | ASSGRRRDSWSHNEQF
TRBJ2-1 | 11 | . | TRBV28 | ASSLTSTDEQF
TRBJ2-4 | 13 | . | TRBV11-2 | ASSLTGIAKNIQY